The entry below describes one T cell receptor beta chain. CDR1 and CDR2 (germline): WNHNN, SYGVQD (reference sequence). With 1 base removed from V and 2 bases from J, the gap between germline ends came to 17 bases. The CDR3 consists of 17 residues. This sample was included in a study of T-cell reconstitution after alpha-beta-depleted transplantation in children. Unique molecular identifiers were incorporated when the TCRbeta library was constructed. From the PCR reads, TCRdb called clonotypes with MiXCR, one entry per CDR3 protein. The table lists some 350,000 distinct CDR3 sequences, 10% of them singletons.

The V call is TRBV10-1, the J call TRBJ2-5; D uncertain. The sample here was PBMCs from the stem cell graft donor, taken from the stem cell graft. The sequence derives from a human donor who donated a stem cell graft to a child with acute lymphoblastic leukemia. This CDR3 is CASSEFPGRPSQETQYF. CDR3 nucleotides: TGCGCCAGCAGTGAGTTCCCGGGCCGACCGTCTCAAGAGACCCAGTACTTC.